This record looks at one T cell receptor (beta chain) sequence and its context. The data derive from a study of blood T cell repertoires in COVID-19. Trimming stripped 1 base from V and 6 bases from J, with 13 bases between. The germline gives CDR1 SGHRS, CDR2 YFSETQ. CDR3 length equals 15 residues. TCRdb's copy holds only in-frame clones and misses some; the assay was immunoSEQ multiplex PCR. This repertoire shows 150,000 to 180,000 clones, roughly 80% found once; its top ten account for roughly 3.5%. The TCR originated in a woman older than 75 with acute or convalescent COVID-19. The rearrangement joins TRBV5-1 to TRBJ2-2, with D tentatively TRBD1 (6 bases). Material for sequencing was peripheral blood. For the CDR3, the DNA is TGCGCCAGCAGCTTGTCAGGGACAACCGCCGGGGAGCTGTTTTTT. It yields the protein CASSLSGTTAGELFF.